The clone carrying this T cell receptor (beta chain) was detected only once. Its antigen remains unknown. Data came from immunoSEQ multiplex PCR; TCRdb stores just in-frame clones and leaves some out. The profile shows 50,000 to 65,000 clones, 92% of them singletons. V dropped 4 bases and J dropped 4 bases, with 17 bases sitting between them. The V gene's germline CDR1 is MNHEY and CDR2 SMNVEV (reference sequence). The CDR3 is 16 amino acids. The data were taken from a study of OX40 agonist ivuxolimab in advanced cancers. For the study at large: Patients received intravenous ivuxolimab every 2 weeks at 0.01 to 10 mg/kg. Aged about 23 to 90 with a mean of approximately 57 years, they were about 80% male.

Study results and limitations: Partial responders receiving 0.1-3.0 mg/kg showed among the lowest clonal expansion.

V gene TRBV27 combines with J gene TRBJ2-1, with D possibly matching TRBD2 (5 bases). The TCR comes from an adult with an advanced solid tumor such as melanoma, head and neck, liver or kidney cancer. This material consisted of CD4+ or CD8+ T cells sorted from blood, taken in a trial of the OX40 agonist ivuxolimab. The CDR3 nucleotides are TGTGCCAGCAGTTGGGTTGGGCGGGCCCCGTACAATGAGCAGTTCTTC. Its protein product is CASSWVGRAPYNEQFF.